This T cell receptor beta chain came from a study of immune evolution from preneoplasia to lung adenocarcinoma. Study-level findings and limits: Later-stage lesions appeared to have more T cells, more diversity, less clonality. From normal lung to invasive adenocarcinoma, top clone frequencies appeared to decrease.

Germline V gives CDR1 GTSNPN, CDR2 SVGIG (reference sequence). V was cut by 0 bases and J by 8 bases, with 8 bases left in between. The CDR3 spans 12 residues. A note on this clone: The antigen remains undetermined.

Profiled with immunoSEQ multiplex PCR; TCRdb holds only in-frame clones, not every one. This table has fewer than 50,000 clones, around 80% appearing once. The TCR originated in a person between 55 and 69 years old with lung adenocarcinoma. Sample: FFPE invasive lung adenocarcinoma tissue. The chain combines TRBV30 with TRBJ1-3, with D perhaps TRBD1 (5 bases). The CDR3, as DNA: TGTGCCTGGAGTGTTCTAGGGGACACCATATATTTT. This translates into CAWSVLGDTIYF.